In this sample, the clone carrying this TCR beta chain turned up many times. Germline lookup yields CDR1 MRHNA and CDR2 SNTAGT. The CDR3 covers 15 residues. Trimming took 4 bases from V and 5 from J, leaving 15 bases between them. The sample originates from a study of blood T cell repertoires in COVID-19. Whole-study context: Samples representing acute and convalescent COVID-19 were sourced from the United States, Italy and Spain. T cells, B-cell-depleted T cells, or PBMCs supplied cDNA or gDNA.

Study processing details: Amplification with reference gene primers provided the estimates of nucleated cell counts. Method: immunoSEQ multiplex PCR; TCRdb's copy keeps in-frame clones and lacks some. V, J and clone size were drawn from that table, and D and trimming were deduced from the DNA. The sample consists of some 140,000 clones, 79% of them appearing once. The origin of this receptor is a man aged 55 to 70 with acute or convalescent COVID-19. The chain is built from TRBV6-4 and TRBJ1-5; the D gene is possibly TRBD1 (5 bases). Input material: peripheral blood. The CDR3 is CASSAQGGGDQPQHF. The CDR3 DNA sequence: TGTGCCAGCAGTGCCCAGGGTGGCGGGGATCAGCCCCAGCATTTT.